This entry lists 16 T cell receptor beta chains sequenced from one sample in a study of blood T cell repertoires in COVID-19. Method: immunoSEQ multiplex PCR; TCRdb's copy keeps in-frame clones and lacks some. In the table there are hundreds of thousands of clones, roughly 87% of which are singletons. The sample taken for sequencing was PBMCs or T cells enriched from blood (not recorded which). The receptors here all came from a woman aged 25-40 years who had recovered from COVID-19.

The chain carries TRBV7-2 and TRBJ1-2; D gene ambiguous. Germline V gene sequence: CDR1 SGHTA, CDR2 FQGNSA. Trimming took 3 bases from V and 1 from J, leaving 15 bases between them. The CDR3 totals 16 residues. Written as DNA, the CDR3 is TGTGCCAGCAGCTTCCTCCGGGGAGCGATTAACTATGGCTACACCTTC. The encoded protein is CASSFLRGAINYGYTF.

The gene calls are TRBV27 and TRBJ2-1; no definite D call. The CDR3 spans 12 residues. Trimming pared 5 bases from V and 4 bases from J, leaving 6 bases between. Germline CDR1 and CDR2: MNHEY and SMNVEV (reference sequence). CDR3 DNA sequence: TGTGCCAGCAGTGCAGGTTACAATGAGCAGTTCTTC. Its translation is CASSAGYNEQFF.

This chain uses TRBV28 with TRBJ2-3, with 9 bases aligning to TRBD1. The J segment lost 5 bases and the V segment lost 6 bases, leaving 6 bases of the junction unmatched. Germline V gene data show CDR1 as MDHEN and CDR2 as SYDVKM. There are 14 residues in the CDR3. The CDR3 loop reads CASSRQGGEDTQYF. CDR3 DNA: TGTGCCAGCAGCCGACAGGGGGGAGAAGATACGCAGTATTTT.

The J gene is TRBJ2-2, the V gene TRBV5-1; D gene uncertain. The CDR3 length is 13 residues. The V gene lost 2 bases and the J gene lost 6 bases, with 8 bases spanning the gap. Per the germline V gene, CDR1 is SGHRS and CDR2 is YFSETQ. As DNA, the CDR3 is TGCGCCAGCAGCTTTGAGCCCGCCGGGGAGCTGTTTTTT. Translation: CASSFEPAGELFF.

The chain uses TRBV28 and TRBJ2-2; 8 bases are shared with TRBD2. Germline trimming cut 2 bases from V and 2 bases from J; bases unmatched to any gene: 7. This CDR3 has 17 residues. Looked up from germline, CDR1 is MDHEN and CDR2 is SYDVKM. CDR3 loop: CASSLPRLANNTGELFF. CDR3 coding DNA: TGTGCCAGCAGTTTACCGCGACTAGCGAACAACACCGGGGAGCTGTTTTTT.

This sequence joins TRBV5-8 and TRBJ1-2, with TRBD1 identical over 7 bases. V shed 4 bases and J 3 bases; nucleotides not matched to a gene: 9. Germline CDR1 is SGHTS and CDR2 is YDEGEE. The CDR3 spans 15 residues. The CDR3 here is CASSQSFDRDYGYTF. The CDR3, as DNA: TGTGCCAGCAGCCAATCATTTGACAGGGACTATGGCTACACCTTC. Full variable domain (remainder filled in from reference TRBV5-8 and TRBJ1-2): EAGVTQSPTHLIKTRGQQATLRCSPISGHTSVYWYQQALGLGLQFLLWYDEGEERNRGNFPPRFSGRQFPNYSSELNVNALELEDSALYLCASSQSFDRDYGYTFGSGTRLTVV.

This chain connects TRBV30 to TRBJ1-4; D perhaps matches TRBD1 (5 bases). V lost 6 bases and J 3 bases, leaving 17 bases between the germline ends. Germline CDR1 reads GTSNPN; CDR2 reads SVGIG (reference sequence). CDR3 length: 15 amino acids. CDR3 in amino acids: CACRYTRGANEKLFF. CDR3 nucleotide sequence: TGTGCCTGCCGGTATACTCGGGGGGCTAATGAAAAACTGTTTTTT.

This sequence joins TRBV24-1 and TRBJ1-2; tentatively, D is TRBD1 (5 bases). Germline V CDR1 and CDR2: KGHDR, SFDVKD. The CDR3 extends over 14 amino acids. V lost 3 bases to trimming and J lost 4 bases, with 11 bases between them. This CDR3 reads CATSDPRESYGYTF. DNA of the CDR3: TGTGCCACCAGTGATCCCAGGGAAAGCTATGGCTACACCTTC.

The chain has TRBV4-1 and TRBJ1-4; D gene ambiguous. This CDR3 contains 14 residues. Per germline, CDR1 MGHRA and CDR2 YSYEKL. The ends were cut back, 2 bases at V and 4 bases at J, with 8 bases in the middle. CDR3 sequence: CASSQLYGNEKLFF. DNA of the CDR3: TGCGCCAGCAGCCAACTATACGGTAATGAAAAACTGTTTTTT.

V and J are TRBV28 and TRBJ2-2; no definite D call. CDR3 size: 15 residues. Germline V gene lookup returns CDR1 MDHEN and CDR2 SYDVKM. The germline V and J ends were trimmed by 4 bases and 2 bases, with 11 bases remaining between them. Written as DNA, the CDR3 is TGTGCCAGCAGTTCTACCGGGTTAAACACCGGGGAGCTGTTTTTT. This codes for CASSSTGLNTGELFF.

This clone came up once. The V call is TRBV12-5, the J call TRBJ1-5, with a tentative D call TRBD1 (5 bases). CDR3 length equals 13 residues. The V gene's germline CDR1 is LGHNT and CDR2 FRNRAP. Trimming left V 6 bases short and J 7 bases short, with 13 bases between. The chain's CDR3 is CASGGGREQPQHF. CDR3 in DNA: TGTGCTAGTGGGGGGGGACGTGAGCAGCCCCAGCATTTT.

The chain joins TRBV7-6 to TRBJ2-7; D gene ambiguous. V was shortened by 3 bases and J by 2 bases, with 20 bases between the two germline ends. The CDR3 has 17 residues. Per germline, CDR1 SGHVS and CDR2 FNYEAQ. CDR3 region: CASSFRPRTREPYEQYF. The CDR3 DNA reads as TGTGCCAGCAGCTTCCGCCCAAGAACCCGTGAGCCCTACGAGCAGTACTTC.

A few counts support this clone. The chain has TRBV10-1 and TRBJ1-6; 8 bases are shared with TRBD1. This CDR3 spans 16 amino acids. The trim removed 0 bases at V and 7 bases at J, leaving 5 bases unmatched. Germline CDR1 is WNHNN and CDR2 is SYGVQD (reference sequence). CDR3 bases: TGCGCCAGCAGTGAGTCGACAGGGGCAAAGAATTCACCCCTCCACTTT. Translated: CASSESTGAKNSPLHF.

The chain has TRBV19 and TRBJ2-7; weak D call: TRBD2 (6 bases). The CDR3 contains 14 residues. Germline V gene data show CDR1 as LNHDA and CDR2 as SQIVND (reference sequence). V was cut by 4 bases and J by 3 bases, with 13 bases left in between. CDR3 DNA sequence: TGTGCCAGTAGTAGCCGGGAGATAGACTACGAGCAGTACTTC. This translates into CASSSREIDYEQYF.

The chain combines TRBV7-9 with TRBJ2-5, with D possibly being TRBD1 (5 bases). CDR3 length: 11 residues. The V end was cut by 5 bases, the J end by 4 bases, with 5 bases between. Per the germline V gene, CDR1 is SEHNR and CDR2 is FQNEAQ (reference sequence). CDR3 DNA: TGTGCCAGCAGCCAGGGAGAGACCCAGTACTTC. Its translation is CASSQGETQYF.

V gene TRBV29-1 combines with J gene TRBJ2-7; TRBD1 might be the D (6 bases). The germline gives CDR1 SQVTM, CDR2 ANQGSEA. The CDR3 is made up of 13 amino acids. Trimming shortened V by 4 bases and J by 0 bases, and 10 bases separated the two germline ends. As DNA, the CDR3 is TGCAGCGTTGTGACAGGTTTCTCCTACGAGCAGTACTTC. This encodes CSVVTGFSYEQYF.